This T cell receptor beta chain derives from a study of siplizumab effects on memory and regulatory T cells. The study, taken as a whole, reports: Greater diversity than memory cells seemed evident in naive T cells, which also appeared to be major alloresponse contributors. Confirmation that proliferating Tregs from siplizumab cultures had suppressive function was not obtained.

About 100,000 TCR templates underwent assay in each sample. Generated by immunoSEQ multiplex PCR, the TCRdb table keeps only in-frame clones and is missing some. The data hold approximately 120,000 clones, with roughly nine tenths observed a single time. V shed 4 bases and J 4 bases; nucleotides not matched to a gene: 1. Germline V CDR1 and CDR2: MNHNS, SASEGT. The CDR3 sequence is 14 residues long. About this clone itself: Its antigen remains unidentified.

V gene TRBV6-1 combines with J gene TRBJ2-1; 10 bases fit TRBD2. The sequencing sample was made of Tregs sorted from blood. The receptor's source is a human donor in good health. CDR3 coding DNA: TGTGCCAGCAGTGGACTAGCGGGTTACAATGAGCAGTTCTTC. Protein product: CASSGLAGYNEQFF.